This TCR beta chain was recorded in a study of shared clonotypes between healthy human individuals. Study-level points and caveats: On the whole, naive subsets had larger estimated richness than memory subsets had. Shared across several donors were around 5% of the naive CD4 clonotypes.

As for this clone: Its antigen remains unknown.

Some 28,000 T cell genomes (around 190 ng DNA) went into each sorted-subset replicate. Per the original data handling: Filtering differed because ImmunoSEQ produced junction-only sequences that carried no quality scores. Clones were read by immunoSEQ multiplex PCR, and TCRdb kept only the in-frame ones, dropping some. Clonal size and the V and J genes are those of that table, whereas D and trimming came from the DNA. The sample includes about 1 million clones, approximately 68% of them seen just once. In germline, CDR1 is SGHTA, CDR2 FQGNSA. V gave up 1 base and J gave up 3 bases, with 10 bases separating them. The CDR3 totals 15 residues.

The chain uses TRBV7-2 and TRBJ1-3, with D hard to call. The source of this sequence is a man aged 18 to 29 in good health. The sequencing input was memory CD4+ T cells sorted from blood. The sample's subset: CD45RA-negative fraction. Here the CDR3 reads CASSLEGTVGNTIYF. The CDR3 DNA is TGTGCCAGCAGCTTAGAAGGCACAGTTGGAAACACCATATATTTT.